Following are 31 T cell receptor beta chains from one sample sequenced in a study of blood T cell repertoires in COVID-19. Sequenced by immunoSEQ multiplex PCR; TCRdb stores in-frame clones only, minus some. The sample lists 45,000 to 50,000 clones, roughly four fifths seen once, with about 7.7% in the top ten. The sample comprised peripheral blood. Source of these receptors: a man in his fifties or sixties with active COVID-19.

This clone was seen once. The chain employs TRBV30 and TRBJ2-3; possibly TRBD2 for D (6 bases). The CDR3 length is 13 residues. With 3 bases removed from V and 5 bases from J, the gap between germline ends came to 12 bases. Germline V CDR1 and CDR2: GTSNPN, SVGIG (reference sequence). CDR3 sequence (DNA): TGTGCCTGGAGAGGAGGGTCTGGAGATACGCAGTATTTT. It translates to CAWRGGSGDTQYF.

The genes are TRBV5-8 and TRBJ2-2, with TRBD2 identical over 10 bases. The CDR3 runs to 16 residues. In germline, CDR1 is SGHTS, CDR2 YDEGEE. With V trimmed by 4 bases and J by 2 bases, 5 bases remained unmatched. The CDR3 spells CASSPGLAENTGELFF. CDR3 nucleotide sequence: TGTGCCAGCAGCCCTGGACTAGCGGAAAACACCGGGGAGCTGTTTTTT.

The chain uses TRBV5-8 and TRBJ1-1, with TRBD1 matching over 11 bases. This CDR3 has 19 residues. V gave up 0 bases and J gave up 1 base; unmatched junction bases: 11. Germline V gene data show CDR1 as SGHTS and CDR2 as YDEGEE. The chain's CDR3 is CASSLDLSWTGGRNTEAFF. Here the CDR3 DNA reads TGTGCCAGCAGCTTGGATTTGTCTTGGACAGGGGGCAGGAACACTGAAGCTTTCTTT. Supplemented by reference TRBV5-8 and TRBJ1-1, the full variable domain reads EAGVTQSPTHLIKTRGQQATLRCSPISGHTSVYWYQQALGLGLQFLLWYDEGEERNRGNFPPRFSGRQFPNYSSELNVNALELEDSALYLCASSLDLSWTGGRNTEAFFGQGTRLTVV.

The V gene is TRBV19, the J gene TRBJ1-1; D not certain. The CDR3 is 14 amino acids. Germline V gene sequence: CDR1 LNHDA, CDR2 SQIVND (reference sequence). V was cut by 5 bases and J by 2 bases, with 12 bases left in between. The CDR3 DNA reads TGTGCCAGTAGTTTGGGAGTATTTAACACTGAAGCTTTCTTT. It is translated as CASSLGVFNTEAFF.

This clone has just a few counts. The chain joins TRBV6-4 to TRBJ2-2; D remains unclear. The CDR3 spans 14 residues. Germline CDR1 is MRHNA and CDR2 is SNTAGT. The V and J ends lost 3 bases and 2 bases respectively, with 7 bases between them. Here the CDR3 reads CASSEHINTGELFF. The CDR3 nucleotides read TGTGCCAGCAGTGAACACATCAACACCGGGGAGCTGTTTTTT.

The CDR3 spells CASSQERGGAGELFF. The CDR3 nucleotides are TGTGCCAGCAGCCAAGAGCGGGGGGGAGCCGGGGAGCTGTTTTTT. This rearrangement joins TRBV4-2 to TRBJ2-2, with 9 bases fitting TRBD2. With 0 bases clipped from V and 6 bases from J, the junction kept 2 bases outside the gene matches. CDR3 length: 15 amino acids. In germline, CDR1 is LGHNA, CDR2 YNFKEQ.

Only a few counts were recorded for this clone. The chain uses TRBV6-6 and TRBJ2-7; 7 bases are shared with TRBD1. CDR1 and CDR2 from the germline V gene are MNHNY and SVGAGI (reference sequence). The V and J ends lost 1 base and 0 bases, in that order; junction bases with no gene match: 3. CDR3 length: 15 residues. The CDR3 DNA reads TGTGCCAGCAGTTACTTCTCAGGGGGCTCCTACGAGCAGTACTTC. Translated, it gives CASSYFSGGSYEQYF.

The J gene is TRBJ2-7, the V gene TRBV7-9, with unresolved D. Trimming shortened V by 2 bases and J by 4 bases, and 6 bases separated the two germline ends. The CDR3 extends over 12 amino acids. Germline V gene lookup returns CDR1 SEHNR and CDR2 FQNEAQ (reference sequence). CDR3 sequence reads: CASSLFLYEQYF. CDR3 in DNA: TGTGCCAGCAGCTTATTCCTGTACGAGCAGTACTTC.

The chain joins TRBV30 to TRBJ1-1, with 8 bases that match TRBD1. Germline CDR1 reads GTSNPN; CDR2 reads SVGIG (reference sequence). The CDR3 extends over 15 amino acids. Trimming at V came to 2 bases and at J to 1 base, leaving 6 bases not matched to a gene. CDR3 DNA: TGTGCCTGGAGTCACGCAGGGGGCAGGAACACTGAAGCTTTCTTT. Amino acid sequence: CAWSHAGGRNTEAFF. Drawing the rest from reference TRBV30 and TRBJ1-1, the complete variable domain is SQTIHQWPATLVQPVGSPLSLECTVEGTSNPNLYWYRQAAGRGLQLLFYSVGIGQISSEVPQNLSASRPQDRQFILSSKKLLLSDSGFYLCAWSHAGGRNTEAFFGQGTRLTVV.

The CDR3 region has the DNA TGTGCCAGCGCGGGACAGGGCTACAATGAGCAGTTCTTC. Translation gives CASAGQGYNEQFF. The chain links TRBV18 to TRBJ2-1; 9 bases agree with TRBD1. With 8 bases clipped from V and 3 bases from J, the junction kept 2 bases outside the gene matches. Germline V lookup: CDR1 KGHSH, CDR2 LQKENI. The CDR3 extends over 13 amino acids.

The gene calls are TRBV7-3 and TRBJ1-1; maybe TRBD1 (5 bases). The germline gives CDR1 SGHTA, CDR2 FQGTGA. CDR3 length: 16 amino acids. V dropped 1 base and J dropped 3 bases, with 15 bases sitting between them. The CDR3 is CASSLKGKGHDTEAFF. DNA of the CDR3: TGTGCCAGCAGCTTAAAGGGTAAGGGGCACGACACTGAAGCTTTCTTT.

J is TRBJ1-2 and V is TRBV6-6, with TRBD1 identical over 8 bases. Trimming cost V 10 bases and J 4 bases; bases outside gene matches: 5. The germline V gene encodes CDR1 MNHNY and CDR2 SVGAGI (reference sequence). The CDR3 loop spans 12 amino acids. The CDR3 here is CATTDRGYGYTF. The CDR3 bases are TGTGCCACAACCGACAGGGGCTATGGCTACACCTTC.

There are a few counts of this clone. V is TRBV28 and J is TRBJ1-2; 9 bases align to TRBD1. V shed 7 bases, J shed 5 bases, and the junction held 14 bases outside the gene matches. The length of the CDR3 is 16 residues. Germline V CDR1 and CDR2: MDHEN, SYDVKM. The CDR3 DNA is TGTGCCAGCACCACGGGACAGGGACGTTCTGTTTATGGCTACACCTTC. Protein sequence: CASTTGQGRSVYGYTF.

This clone was recorded at least ten times. The V call is TRBV19, the J call TRBJ2-7; the match to TRBD2 covers 7 bases. CDR1 and CDR2 (germline): LNHDA, SQIVND (reference sequence). V gave up 5 bases and J gave up 2 bases; unmatched junction bases: 9. The CDR3 has 15 amino acids. The CDR3 loop is CASSAGGGTTYEQYF. The CDR3 nucleotides are TGTGCCAGTAGTGCTGGAGGAGGGACTACCTACGAGCAGTACTTC.

There are a few counts of this clone. This chain uses TRBV6-5 with TRBJ1-6; 9 bases are a match to TRBD1. The V gene's germline CDR1 is MNHEY and CDR2 SVGAGI. The V and J ends lost 6 bases and 7 bases, in that order; junction bases with no gene match: 7. The CDR3 length is 15 residues. The CDR3 sequence is CASSPGQGWNSPLHF. DNA of the CDR3: TGTGCCAGCAGCCCGGGACAGGGTTGGAATTCACCCCTCCACTTT.

The chain links TRBV6-5 to TRBJ2-1, with 15 bases matching TRBD2. Germline assignment: CDR1 MNHEY and CDR2 SVGAGI. CDR3 length: 15 residues. V shed 4 bases and J 7 bases; nucleotides not matched to a gene: 2. The CDR3 loop reads CASSWGLAGGNEQFF. The DNA for the CDR3 is TGTGCCAGCAGTTGGGGACTAGCGGGAGGAAATGAGCAGTTCTTC.

The V gene is TRBV7-3, the J gene TRBJ2-4; D is perhaps TRBD1 (7 bases). The CDR3 consists of 14 residues. The germline CDR1 and CDR2 sequences are SGHTA and FQGTGA. Between the trimmed V and J ends, which lost 5 bases and 6 bases, there was a span of 14 bases. DNA for the CDR3: TGTGCCAGCAGCCCCGGGAGACAGGGAAACATTCAGTACTTC. Protein product: CASSPGRQGNIQYF.

V is TRBV27 and J is TRBJ2-1, with D possibly being TRBD2 (5 bases). The V gene lost 2 bases and the J gene lost 7 bases, with 15 bases spanning the gap. This CDR3 comprises 15 residues. Germline CDR1 is MNHEY and CDR2 is SMNVEV (reference sequence). The CDR3 here is CASSLGLLPGNEQFF. DNA for the CDR3: TGTGCCAGCAGTTTAGGACTCCTCCCCGGGAATGAGCAGTTCTTC.

This clone was seen just once. The rearrangement joins TRBV15 to TRBJ1-2, with TRBD1 matching 11 bases. The CDR3 is 16 amino acids. The V gene end was trimmed by 5 bases and the J gene end by 2 bases; junction bases not matched to a gene: 7. CDR1 LNHNV and CDR2 YYDKDF come from the germline V gene (reference sequence). The CDR3 region is CATSGTGGGVNYGYTF. The CDR3 DNA follows: TGTGCCACCAGCGGGACAGGGGGAGGGGTGAACTATGGCTACACCTTC.

The V gene is TRBV28, the J gene TRBJ2-5; maybe TRBD2 (5 bases). Per the germline V gene, CDR1 is MDHEN and CDR2 is SYDVKM. The CDR3 spans 17 residues. V was trimmed by 4 bases and J by 1 base, leaving 19 bases between them. CDR3 loop: CASSSPHRGLGQETQYF. For the CDR3, the DNA is TGTGCCAGCAGTTCACCCCACCGAGGGTTGGGCCAAGAGACCCAGTACTTC.

V usage is TRBV7-8 and J usage is TRBJ2-1; 11 bases map to TRBD2. With 1 base clipped from V and 3 bases from J, the junction kept 2 bases outside the gene matches. The V gene's germline CDR1 is SGHVS and CDR2 FQNEAQ. This CDR3 region has 16 residues. CDR3 loop: CASSLDLAGGYNEQFF. CDR3 nucleotides: TGTGCCAGCAGCTTAGACCTAGCGGGAGGCTACAATGAGCAGTTCTTC.

The CDR3 loop is CASSPGHPNTEAFF. In DNA form, the CDR3 reads TGTGCCAGCTCACCTGGACACCCGAACACTGAAGCTTTCTTT. The genes are TRBV18 and TRBJ1-1, with D possibly being TRBD1 (5 bases). Per the germline V gene, CDR1 is KGHSH and CDR2 is LQKENI. The CDR3 is made up of 14 amino acids. Trimming took off 3 bases at V and 1 base at J, with 9 bases between the two ends.

This clone was picked up a small number of times. This chain connects TRBV5-1 to TRBJ1-6; 12 bases map to TRBD1. Germline CDR1 is SGHRS and CDR2 is YFSETQ. Losses at the gene ends were 4 bases for V and 10 bases for J; bases not matched to a gene: 9. There are 16 residues in the CDR3. The CDR3 nucleotides are TGCGCCAGCAGCCCCCTGGGGACAGGGGGCGGCTCACCCCTCCACTTT. Protein sequence: CASSPLGTGGGSPLHF.

CDR3 residues: CASTSIGASGSSTKNIQYF. CDR3 coding DNA: TGTGCCAGCACTTCTATTGGTGCTAGCGGGTCCTCAACCAAAAACATTCAGTACTTC. The chain links TRBV21-1 to TRBJ2-4; the table's D call, TRBD2, has no DNA check behind it. TRBV21-1 is assigned pseudogene status. The CDR3 sequence is 19 residues long.

This chain links TRBV13 with TRBJ2-7; D is unresolved. This CDR3 contains 13 residues. V was shortened by 2 bases and J by 2 bases, with 7 bases between the two germline ends. Germline assignment: CDR1 PRHDT and CDR2 FYEKMQ (reference sequence). The CDR3 bases are TGTGCCAGCAGCTTACCAGGAACCTACGAGCAGTACTTC. This sequence encodes CASSLPGTYEQYF.

The chain combines TRBV12-3 or TRBV12-4 with TRBJ2-7, with D perhaps matching TRBD1 (5 bases). The CDR3 runs to 12 residues. Trimming left V 6 bases short and J 6 bases short, with 12 bases between. CDR3 DNA: TGTGCCAGCAGCCGCGACAGCGCCGAGCAGTACTTC. This sequence encodes CASSRDSAEQYF.

This chain connects TRBV9 to TRBJ1-1; tentative D call: TRBD1 (6 bases). The CDR3 has 13 residues. V shed 2 bases and J shed 4 bases, with 9 bases lying between them. The germline V gene has CDR1 SGDLS and CDR2 YYNGEE. CDR3 amino acids: CASSVGQFTEAFF. DNA of the CDR3: TGTGCCAGCAGCGTCGGACAGTTCACTGAAGCTTTCTTT.

The rearrangement joins TRBV7-2 to TRBJ2-1, with D possibly matching TRBD1 (5 bases). Germline assignment: CDR1 SGHTA and CDR2 FQGNSA. The CDR3 sequence is 15 residues long. With 2 bases removed from V and 7 bases from J, the gap between germline ends came to 15 bases. CDR3 nucleotide sequence: TGTGCCAGCAGCTTAAGGATGGGGCTTAAAAATGAGCAGTTCTTC. This codes for CASSLRMGLKNEQFF.

The chain carries TRBV6-5 and TRBJ2-3; tentatively, D is TRBD2 (6 bases). The CDR3 is 14 amino acids. V was clipped by 6 bases and J by 1 base, with 11 bases between them. From germline, CDR1 is MNHEY and CDR2 SVGAGI. CDR3 loop: CASRSPGGTDTQYF. CDR3 DNA: TGTGCCAGCAGATCCCCGGGAGGCACAGATACGCAGTATTTT.

Details on this clone: At one end, the junction sequence differs from germline, possibly due to a read error. CDR3 nucleotide sequence: TGCGCCAGCAGCCAAACAATCCGGTCCCGGGACACCCAACACTTC. Translated, it gives CASSQTIRSRDTQHF. The V gene is TRBV4-3, the J gene TRBJ2-7; possibly TRBD1 for D (6 bases). The length of the CDR3 is 15 residues. In germline, CDR1 is LGHNA, CDR2 YSLEER.

The gene calls are TRBV4-3 and TRBJ2-7, with a weak D call TRBD1 (5 bases). Germline V gives CDR1 LGHNA, CDR2 YSLEER. V was shortened by 0 bases and J by 6 bases, with 9 bases between the two germline ends. CDR3 size: 13 residues. Here the CDR3 reads CASSQDARAEQYF. CDR3 nucleotide sequence: TGCGCCAGCAGCCAAGATGCCAGGGCCGAGCAGTACTTC.